These T cell receptor beta chains were read from a single sample in a study of shared clonotypes between healthy human individuals. This table comes from immunoSEQ multiplex PCR, and its TCRdb copy is limited to in-frame clones, with some not included. The sample consists of 2.3 million or so clones, over 85% of them appearing once. The sequenced sample was naive CD4+ T cells from PBMCs. These receptors originate from a man aged 18 to 29 in good health. Some clones in this sample may be carry-over from other donors' samples. Both conserved end residues are part of each CDR3. A D gene is named only where the DNA matches it firmly. For some rows the clone size is stated as once, few or many, or as a class when expanded; others skip it.

.	TRBV4-2	TRBJ2-7	.	14	TGTGCCAGCAGCCAAGATTTAAGGTCGGGCGAGCAGTACTTC	CASSQDLRSGEQYF
.	TRBV6-1	TRBJ1-1	.	13	TGTGCCAGCAGTGAGACAGCATTTATTGAAGCTTTCTTT	CASSETAFIEAFF
.	TRBV28	TRBJ1-4	.	13	TGTGCCAGCAGCGACAGTGCTAATGAAAAACTGTTTTTT	CASSDSANEKLFF
.	TRBV9	TRBJ2-7	.	15	TGTGCCAGCAGCGTAGGGGGGACGGGTGCCTACGAGCAGTACTTC	CASSVGGTGAYEQYF
.	TRBV25-1	TRBJ1-1	.	15	TGTGCCAGCAGTGAATACCCAGGGAGGGACACTGAAGCTTTCTTT	CASSEYPGRDTEAFF
TRBD1	TRBV14	TRBJ1-1	.	12	TGTGCCAGCAGCCGACAGGGAACTGAAGCTTTCTTT	CASSRQGTEAFF
.	TRBV28	TRBJ1-2	.	16	TGTGCCAGCAGTTCCCCCCTCAGGACCATCGCCTATGGCTACACCTTC	CASSSPLRTIAYGYTF
.	TRBV5-6	TRBJ2-1	.	15	TGTGCCAGCAGCTTAGGAGGGCAGGCGGGCAATGAGCAGTTCTTC	CASSLGGQAGNEQFF
.	TRBV5-4	TRBJ1-2	once	16	TGTGCCAGCAGCCGTTCACCGGGCCAACCTCCAACTGGCTACACCTTC	CASSRSPGQPPTGYTF
TRBD1	TRBV7-8	TRBJ1-5	.	16	TGTGCCAGCAGTCGACAGGGGGCTCGAAGCAATCAGCCCCAGCATTTT	CASSRQGARSNQPQHF
.	TRBV28	TRBJ1-5	.	14	TGTGCCAGCAGTTTATTAAAAGGCAGGCAGCCCCAGCATTTT	CASSLLKGRQPQHF
.	TRBV28	TRBJ2-7	.	11	TGTGCCAGCAGAACCCTTAGTATGCAGTACTTC	CASRTLSMQYF
.	TRBV10-3	TRBJ2-3	.	11	TGTGCCATCAGGGGAGCCGATACGCAGTATTTT	CAIRGADTQYF
.	TRBV28	TRBJ2-5	.	13	TGTGCCAGCAGACCTGGACAGCAAGAGACCCAGTACTTC	CASRPGQQETQYF
.	TRBV25-1	TRBJ2-2	few	14	TGTGCCAGCAGTGACCCGGCGGGCACCGGGGAGCTGTTTTTT	CASSDPAGTGELFF
.	TRBV10-3	TRBJ1-1	.	15	TGTGCCATCAGTGAGCCTATCAGGACCGGCACTGAAGCTTTCTTT	CAISEPIRTGTEAFF
.	TRBV5-1	TRBJ2-2	.	16	TGCGCCAGCAGCATTTTACAGGATACGAGCACCGGGGAGCTGTTTTTT	CASSILQDTSTGELFF
TRBD2	TRBV5-4	TRBJ2-1	.	15	TGTGCCAGCAGCCCGGGGGGGACTGTTCCCGATGAGCAGTTCTTC	CASSPGGTVPDEQFF
.	TRBV4-1	TRBJ2-7	.	14	TGCGCCAGCAGCCAGGGGGGACAGCCCTACGAGCAGTACTTC	CASSQGGQPYEQYF
TRBD1	TRBV28	TRBJ1-2	.	14	TGTGCCAGCAGTTTGGGGACAGGGTTAAAAGGCTACACCTTC	CASSLGTGLKGYTF
.	TRBV7-2	TRBJ1-4	.	16	TGTGCCAGCAGCTTAGCGGCAGCCACAACTAATGAAAAACTGTTTTTT	CASSLAAATTNEKLFF
.	TRBV7-3	TRBJ2-1	.	15	TGTGCCAGCAGCTTATGGGTAGGGGCCTACAATGAGCAGTTCTTC	CASSLWVGAYNEQFF
TRBD1	TRBV7-2	TRBJ2-2	.	18	TGTGCCAGCAGCTTAGGTGTTGCAGGGGGCCAGTGGACCGGGGAGCTGTTTTTT	CASSLGVAGGQWTGELFF
TRBD1	TRBV29-1	TRBJ1-2	.	13	TGCAGCGTCACAAACCAGGGGGCGCTGGGCTACACCTTC	CSVTNQGALGYTF
TRBD2	TRBV5-1	TRBJ2-5	.	16	TGCGCCAGCAGCCCCACGGGACTAGCGGGGCAAGAGACCCAGTACTTC	CASSPTGLAGQETQYF
.	TRBV10-3	TRBJ1-4	.	13	TGTGCCACCTCAGACGGAACTAATGAAAAACTGTTTTTT	CATSDGTNEKLFF
TRBD2	TRBV5-1	TRBJ2-3	.	18	TGCGCCAGCAGCTTGAGTCTAGCGGGAGGGCCGGTGACAGATACGCAGTATTTT	CASSLSLAGGPVTDTQYF
TRBD2	TRBV9	TRBJ2-5	.	15	TGTGCCAGCAGCGAGGGACTAGTGGGGGGGGAGACCCAGTACTTC	CASSEGLVGGETQYF
TRBD2	TRBV7-9	TRBJ2-3	.	18	TGTGCCAGCAGCGCTGCCTACTATAGCGGGAGTAGCGCAGATACGCAGTATTTT	CASSAAYYSGSSADTQYF
TRBD1	TRBV28	TRBJ2-4	.	13	TGTGCCAGCAGTAGGGGGCGCAAAAACATTCAGTACTTC	CASSRGRKNIQYF
.	TRBV27	TRBJ2-7	.	16	TGTGCCAGCAGTTTATCGGCAGGACAAAACTCCTACGAGCAGTACTTC	CASSLSAGQNSYEQYF
TRBD2	TRBV10-2	TRBJ2-1	.	14	TGCGCCAGCAGTCCTAGCGGGAGGGCCAGTGAGCAGTTCTTC	CASSPSGRASEQFF
TRBD1	TRBV5-1	TRBJ2-5	.	12	TGCGCCAGCAGCGTTCAGGGGGAAATACCGTACTTC	CASSVQGEIPYF
TRBD2	TRBV28	TRBJ2-4	.	14	TGTGCCAGCAGTTTAAAGTCTAGCGGGAGGGCCCAGTACTTC	CASSLKSSGRAQYF